The source of this TCR beta chain is a study of T cells after yellow fever vaccination. This clonotype appeared a few times. The antigen remains undetermined. The ends were cut back, 0 bases at V and 9 bases at J, with 8 bases in the middle. Germline assignment: CDR1 MNHNY and CDR2 SVGAGI (reference sequence). The CDR3 consists of 12 residues. Findings and caveats of the study: High-abundance clonotypes from the bulk population could contaminate FACS-sorted repertoires.

TCR cDNA was made by 5'RACE template switching, adding a universal primer site and UMIs. TCRdb passed the 5' RACE reads through MiXCR, listing each CDR3 protein once. Of 100,000 to 150,000 distinct CDR3 sequences listed, about 16% were seen once; the top ten hold roughly 41%. The sequencing here drew on CD8+ T cells sorted from PBMCs, taken 5 days after the yellow fever booster vaccination. The chain couples TRBV6-6 to TRBJ1-1, with no clear D. This clonotype was obtained from a man younger than 35 who received the YFV17D yellow fever vaccine. Written as DNA, the CDR3 is TGTGCCAGCAGTTACTCAACTAATCAAGCTTTCTTT. Its translation: CASSYSTNQAFF.